Sequencing of this TCR beta chain was carried out in a study of blood T cells in healthy people across ages. Alongside a J-beta primer mix, a sample-barcoded 5' primer served in a second PCR lasting about 7 to 12 cycles. One entry per CDR3 protein results from TCRdb running MiXCR on the 5' RACE reads. The top ten hold roughly a quarter of the sample, which has roughly 860,000 distinct CDR3 sequences, around 62% seen once. Every donor gave roughly 9.6 milliliters of peripheral blood. The source material was blood. The source is a man between 25 and 39 years old in good health.

CDR3 loop: CASRETGGRNTEAFF. For the CDR3, the DNA is TGTGCCAGCAGAGAGACAGGGGGAAGGAACACTGAAGCTTTCTTT. V and J are TRBV3-1 and TRBJ1-1; 9 bases fit TRBD1. The V gene end was trimmed by 6 bases and the J gene end by 1 base; junction bases not matched to a gene: 6. The germline V gene encodes CDR1 LGHDT and CDR2 YNNKEL (reference sequence). The length of the CDR3 is 15 residues.